These 7 T cell receptor beta chains originate from one sample sequenced in a study of post-analysis software for immune sequencing data. Study-level findings and limits: Roughly 5 TRBV segments (TRBV5-6, TRBV5-1 and TRBV20-1 among them) occurred more frequently in patients than in controls.

No antigens are known for them. Presence of unique molecular identifiers characterized the TCR beta cDNA libraries. TCRdb reanalysed the PCR reads using MiXCR and keeps one entry per CDR3 protein. The sample has about 200,000 distinct CDR3 sequences, 29% seen once. Sequencing was done on a sample of blood. The receptors here all came from a girl under 18 with multiple sclerosis.

The CDR3 nucleotides read TGTCCCGGCGGCAGAATGAACACTGAAGCTTTCTTT. Amino acids: CPGGRMNTEAFF. The chain has TRBV6-7 and TRBJ1-1; D unclear. TRBV6-7 is identified as an open reading frame with a role that is uncertain. This CDR3 is 12 amino acids long.

Many counts were recorded for this clonotype. The rearrangement links TRBV7-3 to TRBJ2-3; 8 bases match TRBD2. CDR1 and CDR2 (germline): SGHTA, FQGTGA. The CDR3 runs 16 residues. With V trimmed by 5 bases and J by 1 base, 8 bases remained unmatched. CDR3 in DNA: TGTGCCAGCAGCCCAGGGACTAGTCCAGGCACAGATACGCAGTATTTT. It yields the protein CASSPGTSPGTDTQYF. Filled out from reference TRBV7-3 and TRBJ2-3, the complete variable domain reads GAGVSQTPSNKVTEKGKYVELRCDPISGHTALYWYRQSLGQGPEFLIYFQGTGAADDSGLPNDRFFAVRPEGSVSTLKIQRTERGDSAVYLCASSPGTSPGTDTQYFGPGTRLTVL.

Regarding this clonotype: Just one base apart from a much larger clone, this may be a read error. The chain uses TRBV30 and TRBJ1-6; maybe TRBD1 (6 bases). Germline loops: CDR1 GTSNPN, CDR2 SVGIG (reference sequence). Trimming shortened V by 4 bases and J by 8 bases, and 21 bases separated the two germline ends. The CDR3 length is 16 residues. CDR3: CAWTSLGQFDYSPLHF. The CDR3 nucleotides are TGTGCCTGGACCTCTCTAGGACAGTTTGATTATTCACCCCTCCACTTT.

This chain connects TRBV3-1 to TRBJ2-2; tentative D call: TRBD1 (5 bases). CDR1 and CDR2 from the germline V gene are LGHDT and YNNKEL (reference sequence). Trimming removed 8 bases at V and 7 bases at J, with 14 bases between. The CDR3 loop spans 13 amino acids. Here the CDR3 DNA reads TGTGCCAGCCACTCAGGGATTGGCGGGGAGCTGTTTTTT. Its translation is CASHSGIGGELFF.

This clonotype was seen many times. CDR3 DNA: TGCGCCAGCAGCCCGACAGGGCGCTATGGCTACACCTTC. Protein: CASSPTGRYGYTF. The chain has TRBV5-1 and TRBJ1-2, with 7 nucleotides matching TRBD1. The junction had 4 bases not matched to a gene; V was cut back by 4 bases and J by 4 bases. CDR1 SGHRS and CDR2 YFSETQ come from the germline V gene. This CDR3 has 13 residues.

This rearrangement joins TRBV27 to TRBJ2-3; D remains ambiguous. V lost 3 bases and J 5 bases, leaving 6 bases between the germline ends. The length of the CDR3 is 12 residues. Germline CDR1 MNHEY, CDR2 SMNVEV (reference sequence). CDR3 in amino acids: CASSFFGDTQYF. CDR3 in DNA: TGTGCCAGCAGTTTCTTCGGAGATACGCAGTATTTT.

The chain links TRBV7-2 to TRBJ1-1, with a tentative D call TRBD1 (5 bases). V was cut by 3 bases and J by 1 base, with 9 bases left in between. Per germline, CDR1 SGHTA and CDR2 FQGNSA. The CDR3 covers 14 residues. CDR3 coding DNA: TGTGCCAGCAGCTTGCTCGGGGGGAACACTGAAGCTTTCTTT. Encoded protein: CASSLLGGNTEAFF.